The source of this T cell receptor beta chain is a study of PD-1 blockade in classical Hodgkin lymphoma. Study-wide points: Newly diagnosed patients were reported to exhibit reduced baseline TCR diversity relative to healthy donors.

Using immunoSEQ multiplex PCR, the repertoire was profiled, and TCRdb retains in-frame clones only, with some absent. This table holds about 24,000 clones, around 90% found once. The time point denotes: newly diagnosed, previously untreated cHL patient sample. Thawed PBMCs underwent magnetic negative selection to yield purified CD4+ T cells. Germline V lookup: CDR1 SGHVS, CDR2 FQNEAQ. With 0 bases removed from V and 7 bases from J, the gap between germline ends came to 16 bases. This CDR3 has 17 amino acids. This clone came up a few times. Its antigen remains unknown. This TCR was sampled from a human donor with classical Hodgkin lymphoma. The sequenced sample consisted of CD4+ T cells from blood. The rearrangement uses TRBV7-8 and TRBJ1-6, with TRBD1 as a possible D gene (5 bases). CDR3 loop: CASSLASGAEGNSPLHF. The CDR3 nucleotides read TGTGCCAGCAGCTTAGCGTCTGGGGCCGAAGGCAATTCACCCCTCCACTTT.